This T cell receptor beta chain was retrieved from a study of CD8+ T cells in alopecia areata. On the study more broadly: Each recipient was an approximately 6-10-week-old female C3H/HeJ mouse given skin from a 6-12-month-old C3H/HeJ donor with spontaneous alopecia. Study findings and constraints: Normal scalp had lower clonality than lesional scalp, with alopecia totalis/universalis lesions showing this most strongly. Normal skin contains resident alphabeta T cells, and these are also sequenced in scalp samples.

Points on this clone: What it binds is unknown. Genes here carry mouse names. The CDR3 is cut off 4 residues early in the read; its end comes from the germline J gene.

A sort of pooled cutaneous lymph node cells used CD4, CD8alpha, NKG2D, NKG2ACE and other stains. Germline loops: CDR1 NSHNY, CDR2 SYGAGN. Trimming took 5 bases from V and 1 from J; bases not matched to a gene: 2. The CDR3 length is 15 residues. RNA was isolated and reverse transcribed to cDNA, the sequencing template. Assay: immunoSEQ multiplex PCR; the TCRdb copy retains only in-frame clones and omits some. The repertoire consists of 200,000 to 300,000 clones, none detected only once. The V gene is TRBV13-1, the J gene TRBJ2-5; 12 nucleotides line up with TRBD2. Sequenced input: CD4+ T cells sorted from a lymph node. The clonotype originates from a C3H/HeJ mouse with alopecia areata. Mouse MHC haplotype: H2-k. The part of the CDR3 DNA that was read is TGTGCCAGCAGGACTGGGGGGGCGCACCAAGAC. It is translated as CASRTGGAHQD. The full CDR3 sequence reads CASRTGGAHQDTQYF.